The 2 T cell receptor beta chains given below trace back to one sample, sequenced in a study of OX40 agonist ivuxolimab in advanced cancers. TCRdb keeps only in-frame clones here, not all; method: immunoSEQ multiplex PCR. The table shows roughly 24,000 clones, with about 85% occurring only once. The sequenced sample was CD4+ or CD8+ T cells sorted from blood, obtained in a trial of the OX40 agonist ivuxolimab. Receptors originate from an adult with an advanced solid tumor such as melanoma, head and neck, liver or kidney cancer.

The rearrangement links TRBV11-2 to TRBJ2-1, with 7 bases that match TRBD2. The CDR3 has 13 amino acids. J lost 9 bases, V lost 0 bases, and 2 bases had no gene match. Looked up from germline, CDR1 is SGHAT and CDR2 is FQNNGV. The CDR3 coding sequence is TGTGCCAGCAGCTTAGATCTAGCGGCTGAGCAGTTCTTC. Translated: CASSLDLAAEQFF.

The chain uses TRBV29-1 and TRBJ2-7; D is ambiguous. Trimming took off 4 bases at V and 0 bases at J, with 10 bases between the two ends. The CDR3 is 13 amino acids. Germline CDR1 and CDR2: SQVTM and ANQGSEA. This CDR3 reads CSVVPINSYEQYF. The CDR3 DNA follows: TGCAGCGTTGTCCCAATAAACTCCTACGAGCAGTACTTC.